This T cell receptor beta chain originates from a study of OX40 agonist ivuxolimab in advanced cancers. The wider study: Across the patients, intravenous ivuxolimab was delivered every 2 weeks at 0.01 to 10 mg/kg.

Sequencing used immunoSEQ multiplex PCR; TCRdb keeps in-frame clones, though not all of them. The table records around 150,000 clones, approximately 94% of them present only once. The origin of this receptor is an adult with an advanced solid tumor such as melanoma, head and neck, liver or kidney cancer. The sample consisted of CD4+ or CD8+ T cells sorted from blood, taken in a trial of the OX40 agonist ivuxolimab.

CDR3 residues: CASSPRPGRNGNTIYF. CDR3 DNA: TGTGCCAGCAGTCCCCGGCCAGGGAGAAATGGAAACACCATATATTTT. J is TRBJ1-3 and V is TRBV28, with D perhaps TRBD1 (5 bases). Trimming removed 5 bases from V and 3 bases from J, with 17 bases in between. CDR1 is MDHEN and CDR2 is SYDVKM in the germline V gene. CDR3 length: 16 amino acids.